These 28 T cell receptor beta chains were all obtained from the same sample, sequenced in a study of graft-versus-host responses after intestinal transplantation (dated by TCRdb to the early 2020s). This sample's time point label indicates: cells obtained before transplantation from donor or recipient. Libraries were made using the immunoSEQ multiplex PCR assay. The clones in this table, taken by TCRdb from immuneACCESS, are in-frame only. Not every clone is retained; where verified, under half of the shortfall comes from an unresolved V gene, and the cause of the rest is unknown. Across this sample there are 65,000 to 100,000 clones, with about 90% seen only once. About 0.4% of the sample is held by the ten biggest clonotypes. Their target antigens are unknown. This specimen was unstimulated CD8+ T cells sorted from spleen or lymph node cells, taken before transplant. These receptor sequences come from a human donor who was the organ donor for an intestinal transplant.

The chain has TRBV20-1 and TRBJ1-1; no clear D gene. This CDR3 has 10 amino acids. Germline values: CDR1 DFQATT, CDR2 SNEGSKA (reference sequence). Deletions cut 5 bases from V and 5 bases from J, with 6 bases between. The CDR3 DNA sequence: TGCAGTGCTCCGTCGACTGAAGCTTTCTTT. Translation: CSAPSTEAFF.

The rearrangement uses TRBV10-3 and TRBJ2-7; TRBD1 matches 7 bases. V lost 6 bases to trimming and J lost 2 bases; unmatched junction nucleotides: 16. CDR3 length equals 17 residues. The germline CDR1 and CDR2 sequences are ENHRY and SYGVKD. CDR3 region: CAISYVNGDSLTYEQYF. The CDR3 nucleotides read TGTGCCATCAGCTACGTGAACGGGGACAGCCTCACCTACGAGCAGTACTTC.

The V gene is TRBV16, the J gene TRBJ2-7; TRBD2 matches at 8 bases. The V gene end was trimmed by 0 bases and the J gene end by 6 bases; junction bases not matched to a gene: 7. CDR1 KGHSY and CDR2 FQNENV come from the germline V gene. CDR3 length equals 15 residues. CDR3 bases: TGTGCCAGCAGCCAATCCGGGACTAGTTCGTCCGAGCAGTACTTC. This encodes CASSQSGTSSSEQYF.

The table lists this clone with a few counts. V and J are TRBV5-4 and TRBJ1-4; the D gene is possibly TRBD1 (6 bases). CDR1 and CDR2 from the germline V gene are SGHNT and YYREEE (reference sequence). The V gene lost 1 base and the J gene lost 8 bases, with 12 bases spanning the gap. The CDR3 spans 14 residues. CDR3 protein: CASSLPGGDEKLFF. The CDR3 region has the DNA TGTGCCAGCAGCTTGCCGGGGGGCGACGAAAAACTGTTTTTT.

This chain joins TRBV6-1 and TRBJ2-3; TRBD1 matches 9 bases. This CDR3 has 14 amino acids. V shed 6 bases and J 3 bases; nucleotides not matched to a gene: 4. Per the germline V gene, CDR1 is MNHNS and CDR2 is SASEGT. CDR3 bases: TGTGCCAGCAGAGGGACAGGGTCGACAGATACGCAGTATTTT. Encoded protein: CASRGTGSTDTQYF.

The V gene is TRBV9, the J gene TRBJ2-3; TRBD2 agrees at 7 bases. This CDR3 spans 19 amino acids. Germline V gives CDR1 SGDLS, CDR2 YYNGEE. Unmatched junction bases numbered 15, after V lost 2 bases and J lost 0 bases. The CDR3, as DNA: TGTGCCAGCAGCGTTGCGAGCGGGGAGCTCCCGACTAGCACAGATACGCAGTATTTT. Translation: CASSVASGELPTSTDTQYF.

The chain uses TRBV7-9 and TRBJ2-3, with a weak D call TRBD2 (6 bases). The V end was cut by 5 bases, the J end by 2 bases, with 14 bases between. The CDR3 is made up of 15 amino acids. Germline V gene lookup returns CDR1 SEHNR and CDR2 FQNEAQ (reference sequence). The CDR3 nucleotides are TGTGCCAGCAGCCCCTTGGGGGGTGACACAGATACGCAGTATTTT. This codes for CASSPLGGDTDTQYF.

The V call is TRBV5-1, the J call TRBJ2-1; 8 positions agree with TRBD2. V trimming: 2 bases; J trimming: 7 bases; junction bases outside the gene matches: 8. CDR1 SGHRS and CDR2 YFSETQ come from the germline V gene. The CDR3 spans 15 residues. CDR3 nucleotide sequence: TGCGCCAGCAGCTTTAACGGGGGGGCCTTTAATGAGCAGTTCTTC. This gives the protein CASSFNGGAFNEQFF.

This clone has more than one count but fewer than ten. The chain couples TRBV4-1 to TRBJ1-1, with TRBD1 as a possible D gene (5 bases). Germline values: CDR1 MGHRA, CDR2 YSYEKL. Between the trimmed V and J ends, which lost 0 bases and 4 bases, there was a span of 9 bases. The CDR3 spans 14 residues. The chain's CDR3 is CASSQERGGTEAFF. The CDR3 region has the DNA TGCGCCAGCAGCCAAGAACGGGGGGGCACTGAAGCTTTCTTT.

The chain is built from TRBV2 and TRBJ1-5; D is ambiguous. V lost 7 bases, J lost 3 bases, and 16 bases lay in between. The germline V gene encodes CDR1 SNHLY and CDR2 FYNNEI. The CDR3 runs to 15 residues. CDR3 region: CASNSARDFNQPQHF. The CDR3 DNA reads as TGTGCCAGCAACTCCGCACGGGATTTCAATCAGCCCCAGCATTTT.

In DNA form, the CDR3 reads TGTGCCAGCAGTTTATCGAGGGTTTCTGGATTCACAGATACGCAGTATTTT. Amino acids: CASSLSRVSGFTDTQYF. The chain uses TRBV27 and TRBJ2-3, with a weak D call TRBD2 (5 bases). V was shortened by 0 bases and J by 2 bases, with 15 bases between the two germline ends. This CDR3 has 17 amino acids. The germline CDR1 and CDR2 sequences are MNHEY and SMNVEV (reference sequence).

The chain has TRBV9 and TRBJ1-2, with TRBD1 matching over 7 bases. The length of the CDR3 is 16 residues. The V gene's germline CDR1 is SGDLS and CDR2 YYNGEE. Trimming took 5 bases from V and 1 from J; bases not matched to a gene: 11. CDR3 bases: TGTGCCAGCAGTAGCAGTGGGGGACAGCATAACTATGGCTACACCTTC. This translates into CASSSSGGQHNYGYTF.

The chain has TRBV2 and TRBJ2-5, with a weak D call TRBD2 (5 bases). The V and J ends lost 6 bases and 5 bases respectively, with 10 bases between them. Germline loops: CDR1 SNHLY, CDR2 FYNNEI. This CDR3 contains 12 residues. CDR3 in amino acids: CASRERVETQYF. The CDR3 DNA is TGTGCCAGCAGGGAGAGGGTTGAGACCCAGTACTTC.

The genes are TRBV7-9 and TRBJ1-2, with TRBD1 matching over 9 bases. Looked up from germline, CDR1 is SEHNR and CDR2 is FQNEAQ (reference sequence). V was pared by 5 bases and J by 4 bases, with 8 bases of the junction left unmatched. The CDR3 sequence is 15 residues long. CDR3 DNA sequence: TGTGCCAGCAGCGCCGGGACAGGGCGCTTCTATGGCTACACCTTC. Amino acids: CASSAGTGRFYGYTF.

The rearrangement uses TRBV7-6 and TRBJ2-7; no clear D. The CDR3 contains 14 residues. V was pared by 1 base and J by 0 bases, with 7 bases between. The germline V gene encodes CDR1 SGHVS and CDR2 FNYEAQ. CDR3 nucleotide sequence: TGTGCCAGCAGCTTAGTCTCCAGCTCCTACGAGCAGTACTTC. Protein sequence: CASSLVSSSYEQYF.

Written as DNA, the CDR3 is TGCAGTGCTAGCAGGGGGACTGAAGCTTTCTTT. It encodes CSASRGTEAFF. This chain uses TRBV20-1 with TRBJ1-1; 7 bases line up with TRBD1. Germline values: CDR1 DFQATT, CDR2 SNEGSKA (reference sequence). With V trimmed by 3 bases and J by 5 bases, 0 bases remained unmatched. The CDR3 contains 11 residues.

The V gene is TRBV28, the J gene TRBJ1-2, with 7 bases identical to TRBD1. The CDR3 loop spans 13 amino acids. V was pared by 6 bases and J by 8 bases, with 9 bases of the junction left unmatched. Germline CDR1 reads MDHEN; CDR2 reads SYDVKM. This CDR3 is CASSLTGFSGYTF. The CDR3, as DNA: TGTGCCAGCAGCCTGACAGGGTTTAGCGGCTACACCTTC.

This chain joins TRBV9 and TRBJ2-7, with TRBD1 as a possible D gene (7 bases). V shed 4 bases and J shed 4 bases, with 15 bases lying between them. The CDR3 spans 14 residues. Germline CDR1 reads SGDLS; CDR2 reads YYNGEE. This chain's CDR3 is CASSPGDSTYEQYF. The DNA of the CDR3 is TGTGCCAGCAGCCCGGGGGACAGCACTTACGAGCAGTACTTC.

This chain links TRBV28 with TRBJ2-7, with TRBD2 matching over 11 bases. J gave up 4 bases and V 8 bases, and 4 bases lay outside the gene matches. This CDR3 has 13 residues. Germline values: CDR1 MDHEN, CDR2 SYDVKM. The CDR3 coding sequence is TGTGCCAGCGGCACTAGCGGGGGATACGAGCAGTACTTC. As protein: CASGTSGGYEQYF.

The V call is TRBV6-5, the J call TRBJ2-1, with 9 bases lining up with TRBD2. Germline trimming cut 6 bases from V and 7 bases from J; bases unmatched to any gene: 7. The CDR3 spans 14 residues. The germline CDR1 and CDR2 sequences are MNHEY and SVGAGI. The CDR3: CASSPAGGRNEQFF. The CDR3 DNA sequence: TGTGCCAGCAGCCCCGCGGGGGGGCGGAATGAGCAGTTCTTC.

The gene calls are TRBV5-4 and TRBJ2-5, with TRBD1 matching over 11 bases. The CDR3 is made up of 15 amino acids. The ends lost 4 bases at V and 5 bases at J; junction bases unmatched: 7. Germline V gene sequence: CDR1 SGHNT, CDR2 YYREEE (reference sequence). The DNA of the CDR3 is TGTGCCAGCAGCCTGGGACAGGGGGGTTTGGAGACCCAGTACTTC. Translation: CASSLGQGGLETQYF.

Comment on this clone: The junction does not match germline at one end; this may be a read error. V and J are TRBV4-1 and TRBJ1-4; D uncertain. CDR1 is MGHRA and CDR2 is YSYEKL in the germline V gene. The CDR3 totals 15 residues. The CDR3 protein is CASNQLHGTNEKLFF. CDR3 coding DNA: TGCGCCAGCAACCAATTACATGGCACTAATGAAAAACTGTTTTTT.

This chain uses TRBV4-1 with TRBJ1-1, with D uncertain. CDR1 is MGHRA and CDR2 is YSYEKL in the germline V gene. Trimming left V 5 bases short and J 4 bases short, with 14 bases between. The CDR3 is 14 amino acids. The CDR3 is CASSSHLGSTEAFF. CDR3 nucleotide sequence: TGCGCCAGCAGCTCCCATCTTGGGAGCACTGAAGCTTTCTTT.

V is TRBV15 and J is TRBJ1-6; D gene unclear. Germline assignment: CDR1 LNHNV and CDR2 YYDKDF (reference sequence). This CDR3 comprises 13 residues. V was shortened by 8 bases and J by 7 bases, with 12 bases between the two germline ends. The CDR3: CATAPGINSPLHF. The DNA for the CDR3 is TGTGCCACCGCCCCCGGGATCAATTCACCCCTCCACTTT.

CDR3 in DNA: TGTGCCAGCTCACTGGGAGGGAGCGAAGCTTTCTTT. This codes for CASSLGGSEAFF. This chain links TRBV18 with TRBJ1-1; D call uncertain. This CDR3 contains 12 residues. Trimming removed 4 bases from V and 8 bases from J, with 11 bases in between. The germline CDR1 and CDR2 sequences are KGHSH and LQKENI.

This chain uses TRBV27 with TRBJ2-2; possible D gene TRBD1, 6 bases. Trimming stripped 4 bases from V and 6 bases from J, with 21 bases between. CDR1 is MNHEY, CDR2 SMNVEV, per germline (reference sequence). This CDR3 is built from 17 residues. The CDR3 DNA sequence: TGTGCCAGCAGTTCGTTCCCCGGGACAAGGGGCGCCGGGGAGCTGTTTTTT. Its translation is CASSSFPGTRGAGELFF.

The rearrangement joins TRBV4-1 to TRBJ2-7; D might be TRBD2 (6 bases). The CDR3 consists of 15 residues. Trimming removed 0 bases at V and 4 bases at J, with 13 bases between. CDR1 and CDR2 (germline): MGHRA, YSYEKL. CDR3 protein: CASSQEVGGRYEQYF. The DNA of the CDR3 is TGCGCCAGCAGCCAAGAGGTCGGGGGACGATACGAGCAGTACTTC.

This chain uses TRBV20-1 with TRBJ1-4; D is ambiguous. V was pared by 1 base and J by 8 bases, with 5 bases between. From germline, CDR1 is DFQATT and CDR2 SNEGSKA (reference sequence). This CDR3 has 11 amino acids. CDR3 nucleotides: TGCAGTGCTAGAGTGAGAGAAAAACTGTTTTTT. Translation: CSARVREKLFF.